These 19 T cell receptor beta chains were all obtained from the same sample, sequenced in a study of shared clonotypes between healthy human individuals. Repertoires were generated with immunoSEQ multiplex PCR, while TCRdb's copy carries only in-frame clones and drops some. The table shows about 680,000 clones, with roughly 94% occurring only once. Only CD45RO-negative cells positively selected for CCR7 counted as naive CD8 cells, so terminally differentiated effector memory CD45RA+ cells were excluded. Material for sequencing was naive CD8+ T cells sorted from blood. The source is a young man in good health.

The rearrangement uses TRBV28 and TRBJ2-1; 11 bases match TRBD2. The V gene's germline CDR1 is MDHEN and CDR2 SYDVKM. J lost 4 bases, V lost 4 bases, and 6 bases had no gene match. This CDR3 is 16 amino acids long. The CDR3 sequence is CASSSGLAEPYNEQFF. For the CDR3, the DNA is TGTGCCAGCAGTTCGGGACTAGCGGAGCCATACAATGAGCAGTTCTTC.

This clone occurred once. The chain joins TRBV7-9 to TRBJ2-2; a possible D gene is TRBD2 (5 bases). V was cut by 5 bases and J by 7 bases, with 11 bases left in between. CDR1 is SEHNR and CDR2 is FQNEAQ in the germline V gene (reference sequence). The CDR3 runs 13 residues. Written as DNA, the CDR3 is TGTGCCAGCAGCCCCTCGGGGAGCGGGGAGCTGTTTTTT. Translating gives CASSPSGSGELFF. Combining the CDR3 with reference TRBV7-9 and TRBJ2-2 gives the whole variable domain DTGVSQNPRHKITKRGQNVTFRCDPISEHNRLYWYRQTLGQGPEFLTYFQNEAQLEKSRLLSDRFSAERPKGSFSTLEIQRTEQGDSAMYLCASSPSGSGELFFGEGSRLTVL.

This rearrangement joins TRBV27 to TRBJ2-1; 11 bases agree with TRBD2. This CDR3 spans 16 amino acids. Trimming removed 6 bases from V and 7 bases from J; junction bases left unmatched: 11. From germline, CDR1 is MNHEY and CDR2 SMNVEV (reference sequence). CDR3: CASSTPLAGGRNEQFF. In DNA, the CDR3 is TGTGCCAGCAGCACTCCCCTAGCGGGAGGTAGGAATGAGCAGTTCTTC.

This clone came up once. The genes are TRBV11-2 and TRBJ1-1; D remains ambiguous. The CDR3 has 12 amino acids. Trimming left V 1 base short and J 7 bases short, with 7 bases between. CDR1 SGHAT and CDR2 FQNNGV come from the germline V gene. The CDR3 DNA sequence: TGTGCCAGCAGCTTAGGCGGGAATGAAGCTTTCTTT. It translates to CASSLGGNEAFF. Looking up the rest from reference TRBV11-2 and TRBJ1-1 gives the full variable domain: EAGVAQSPRYKIIEKRQSVAFWCNPISGHATLYWYQQILGQGPKLLIQFQNNGVVDDSQLPKDRFSAERLKGVDSTLKIQPAKLEDSAVYLCASSLGGNEAFFGQGTRLTVV.

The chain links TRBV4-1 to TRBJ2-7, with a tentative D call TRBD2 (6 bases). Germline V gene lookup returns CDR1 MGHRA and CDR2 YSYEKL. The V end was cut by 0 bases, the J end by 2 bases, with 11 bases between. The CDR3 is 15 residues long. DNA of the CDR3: TGCGCCAGCAGCCAAGAGGGGACTCTTCCCTACGAGCAGTACTTC. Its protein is CASSQEGTLPYEQYF.

As DNA, the CDR3 is TGTGCCAGCAGTCTATATTGGGACAGTACCTACGAGCAGTACTTC. Translation gives CASSLYWDSTYEQYF. The chain is built from TRBV27 and TRBJ2-7; 7 bases are a match to TRBD1. The junction had 9 bases not matched to a gene; V was cut back by 5 bases and J by 2 bases. In germline, CDR1 is MNHEY, CDR2 SMNVEV (reference sequence). This CDR3 has 15 amino acids.

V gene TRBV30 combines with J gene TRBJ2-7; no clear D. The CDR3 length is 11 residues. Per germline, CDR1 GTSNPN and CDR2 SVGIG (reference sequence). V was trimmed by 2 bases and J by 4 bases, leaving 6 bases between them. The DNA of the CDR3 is TGTGCCTGGAGTCTCGAATACGAGCAGTACTTC. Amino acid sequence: CAWSLEYEQYF.

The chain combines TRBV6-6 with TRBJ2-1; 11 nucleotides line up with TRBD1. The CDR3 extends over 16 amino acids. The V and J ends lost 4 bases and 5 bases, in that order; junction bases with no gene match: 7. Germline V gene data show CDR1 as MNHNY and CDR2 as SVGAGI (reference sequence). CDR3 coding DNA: TGTGCCAGCAGTTGGCTGCCGGGACAGGGGGACAATGAGCAGTTCTTC. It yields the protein CASSWLPGQGDNEQFF.

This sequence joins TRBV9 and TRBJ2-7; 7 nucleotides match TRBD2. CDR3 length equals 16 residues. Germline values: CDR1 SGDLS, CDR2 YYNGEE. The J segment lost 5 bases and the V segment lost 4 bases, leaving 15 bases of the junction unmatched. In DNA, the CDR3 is TGTGCCAGCAGCTCAGCCGAGACTAGCCTAGTCCACGAGCAGTACTTC. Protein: CASSSAETSLVHEQYF. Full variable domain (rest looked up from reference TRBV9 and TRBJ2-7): DSGVTQTPKHLITATGQRVTLRCSPRSGDLSVYWYQQSLDQGLQFLIQYYNGEERAKGNILERFSAQQFPDLHSELNLSSLELGDSALYFCASSSAETSLVHEQYFGPGTRLTVT.

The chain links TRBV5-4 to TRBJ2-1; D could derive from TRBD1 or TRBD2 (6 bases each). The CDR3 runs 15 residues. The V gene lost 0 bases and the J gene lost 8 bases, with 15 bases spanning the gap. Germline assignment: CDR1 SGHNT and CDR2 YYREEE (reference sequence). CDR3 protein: CASSLAPGDLHEQFF. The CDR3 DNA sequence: TGTGCCAGCAGCTTGGCGCCAGGGGACTTGCATGAGCAGTTCTTC.

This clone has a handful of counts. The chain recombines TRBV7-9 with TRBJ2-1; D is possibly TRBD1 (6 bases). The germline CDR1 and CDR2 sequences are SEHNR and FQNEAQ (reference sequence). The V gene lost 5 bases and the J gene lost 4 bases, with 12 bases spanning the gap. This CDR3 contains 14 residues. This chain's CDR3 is CASSPDRTYNEQFF. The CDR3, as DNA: TGTGCCAGCAGCCCAGACAGGACTTACAATGAGCAGTTCTTC.

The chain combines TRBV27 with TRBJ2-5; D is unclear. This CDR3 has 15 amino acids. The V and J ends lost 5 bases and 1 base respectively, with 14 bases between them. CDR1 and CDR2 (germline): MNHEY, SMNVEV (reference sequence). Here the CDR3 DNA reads TGTGCCAGCAGTCCCCTTCAGGTCACCCAAGAGACCCAGTACTTC. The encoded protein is CASSPLQVTQETQYF.

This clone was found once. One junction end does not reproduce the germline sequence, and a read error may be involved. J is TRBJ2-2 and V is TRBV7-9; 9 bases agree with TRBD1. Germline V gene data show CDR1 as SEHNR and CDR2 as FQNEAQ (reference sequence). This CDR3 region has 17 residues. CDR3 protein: CASSAPLGTGNAGELFF. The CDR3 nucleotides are TGTGCCAGCAGCGCACCACTAGGGACAGGGAACGCCGGGGAGCTGTTTTTT.

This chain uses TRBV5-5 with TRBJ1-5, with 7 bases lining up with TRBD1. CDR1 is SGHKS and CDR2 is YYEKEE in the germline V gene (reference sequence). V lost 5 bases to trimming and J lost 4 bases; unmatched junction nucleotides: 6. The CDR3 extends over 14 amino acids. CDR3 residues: CASSSGQTNQPQHF. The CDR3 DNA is TGTGCCAGCAGTTCGGGACAGACTAATCAGCCCCAGCATTTT.

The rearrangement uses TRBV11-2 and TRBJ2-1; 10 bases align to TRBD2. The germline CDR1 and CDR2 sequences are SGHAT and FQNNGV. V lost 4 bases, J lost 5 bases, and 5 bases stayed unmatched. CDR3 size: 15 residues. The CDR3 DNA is TGTGCCAGCAGCTCGGGACTAGCGCTTAACAATGAGCAGTTCTTC. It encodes CASSSGLALNNEQFF.

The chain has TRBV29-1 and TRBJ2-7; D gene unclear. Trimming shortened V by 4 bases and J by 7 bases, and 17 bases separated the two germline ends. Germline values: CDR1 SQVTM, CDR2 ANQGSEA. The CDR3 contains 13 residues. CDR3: CSVAPGTVSEQYF. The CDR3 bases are TGCAGCGTTGCCCCGGGCACCGTGAGTGAGCAGTACTTC.

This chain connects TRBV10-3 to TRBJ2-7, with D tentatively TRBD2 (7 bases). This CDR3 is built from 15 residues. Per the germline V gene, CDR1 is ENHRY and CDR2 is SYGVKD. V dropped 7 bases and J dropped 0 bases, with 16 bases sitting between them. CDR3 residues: CAITEGGISSYEQYF. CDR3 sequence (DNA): TGTGCCATCACCGAGGGGGGGATTAGCTCCTACGAGCAGTACTTC.

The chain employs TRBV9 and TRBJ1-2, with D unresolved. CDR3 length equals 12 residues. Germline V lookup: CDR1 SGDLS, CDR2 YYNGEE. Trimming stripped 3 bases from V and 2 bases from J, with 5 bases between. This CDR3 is CASSGTNYGYTF. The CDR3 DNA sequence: TGTGCCAGCAGCGGGACGAACTATGGCTACACCTTC.

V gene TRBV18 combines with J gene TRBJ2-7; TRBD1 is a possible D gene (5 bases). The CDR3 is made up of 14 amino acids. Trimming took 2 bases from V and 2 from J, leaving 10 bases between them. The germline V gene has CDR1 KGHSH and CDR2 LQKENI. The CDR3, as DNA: TGTGCCAGCTCACCATCAGGGAATACCTACGAGCAGTACTTC. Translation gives CASSPSGNTYEQYF.